The rows below give T cell receptor beta chains drawn from one sample of a study of blood T cell repertoires in COVID-19. TCRdb's copy holds only in-frame clones and misses some; the assay was immunoSEQ multiplex PCR. The sample includes some 78,000 clones, 90% of them seen just once. Sequenced input: peripheral blood. Source of these receptors: an elderly woman with active or convalescent COVID-19. Both conserved end residues are part of each CDR3. The D gene is left open where the match is weak. Clone size is shown for a subset of rows, as once, few, many or a class of expanded clone.

>.|.|TRBV20-1|11|TRBJ1-1
TGCAGGGACTCTATGAACACTGAAGCTTTCTTT
CRDSMNTEAFF
>TRBD1|.|TRBV10-3|13|TRBJ1-1
TGTGCCATCAGGGACAGGGAGCGCACTGAAGCTTTCTTT
CAIRDRERTEAFF
>.|.|TRBV7-2|12|TRBJ1-2
TGTGCCAGCAGCTTAGACAGGGATGGCTACACCTTC
CASSLDRDGYTF
>.|.|TRBV5-1|15|TRBJ2-1
TGCGCCAGCAGCTTGGAGGGGAGTGGAGGGAATGAGCAGTTCTTC
CASSLEGSGGNEQFF
>.|.|TRBV7-2|15|TRBJ2-2
TGTGCCAGCAGCTCGGCCCCAGGGATGACCGGGGAGCTGTTTTTT
CASSSAPGMTGELFF
>.|.|TRBV20-1|11|TRBJ1-2
TGCAACCTGGACACCCCGTATGGCTACACCTTC
CNLDTPYGYTF
>.|.|TRBV6-2/TRBV6-3|16|TRBJ2-2
TGTGCCAGCAGTTATGACGGGAGAGGTATGACCGGGGAGCTGTTTTTT
CASSYDGRGMTGELFF
>.|.|TRBV28|17|TRBJ2-1
TGTGCCAGCAGTCCAGGAGGACCCCAAAGGAGTGGCAATGAGCAGTTCTTC
CASSPGGPQRSGNEQFF
>TRBD1|.|TRBV9|16|TRBJ2-5
TGTGCCAGCAGCGCGACAGGGGGCGGTTGGCAAGAGACCCAGTACTTC
CASSATGGGWQETQYF
>TRBD2|.|TRBV24-1|14|TRBJ2-1
TGTGCCACCAGTGACTATGGGACTACCCATGAGCAGTTCTTC
CATSDYGTTHEQFF
>.|.|TRBV6-5|13|TRBJ2-1
TGTGCCAGCAGTTACCTAGACTTGAATGAGCAGTTCTTC
CASSYLDLNEQFF
>.|.|TRBV7-3|17|TRBJ2-6
TGTGCCAGCAGCTTACAAGGACAGAGCTCTGGGGCCAACGTCCTGACTTTC
CASSLQGQSSGANVLTF
>.|.|TRBV28|11|TRBJ1-4
TGTGCCAGCAGGGCCACAGGGCTGCTGTTTTTT
CASRATGLLFF
>.|.|TRBV7-8|16|TRBJ1-5
TGTGCCAGCAGCAATCGACAGTCGTCCCTGTATCAGCCCCAGCATTTT
CASSNRQSSLYQPQHF
>.|few|TRBV12-5|18|TRBJ2-2
TGTGCTAGTGGTCCGGTCCCTCCTAGGGAGGAGATTCCCGGGGAGCTGTTTTTT
CASGPVPPREEIPGELFF
>TRBD2|.|TRBV5-8|17|TRBJ2-5
TGTGCCAGCAGCTTGGGTGGACTAGCGGGATTAGAAGAGACCCAGTACTTC
CASSLGGLAGLEETQYF
>.|.|TRBV25-1|13|TRBJ1-5
TGTGCCAGCAGTGACTATACCCATCAGCCCCAGCATTTT
CASSDYTHQPQHF
>.|.|TRBV25-1|13|TRBJ1-2
TGTGCCAGCAGTGGTCCAGGGAGGTATGGCTACACCTTC
CASSGPGRYGYTF
>TRBD2|.|TRBV5-1|16|TRBJ2-5
TGCGCCAGCAGCTTGGAGGGACTAGGGGTTGTGGAGACCCAGTACTTC
CASSLEGLGVVETQYF
>.|.|TRBV2|14|TRBJ2-1
TGTGCCAGCAGTGACTCCAGCTCCTACAATGAGCAGTTCTTC
CASSDSSSYNEQFF
>TRBD1|once|TRBV24-1|14|TRBJ2-1
TGTGCCACCAGTGCCCCGGGACAGGGCAATGAGCAGTTCTTC
CATSAPGQGNEQFF
>TRBD2|.|TRBV7-2|18|TRBJ2-3
TGTGCCAGCAGCCGGACTAGCGGGAGGGCCGGGAGCACAGATACGCAGTATTTT
CASSRTSGRAGSTDTQYF
>.|.|TRBV27|13|TRBJ2-3
TGTGCCAGCAGTTTGATGGCCGAAGATACGCAGTATTTT
CASSLMAEDTQYF
>.|.|TRBV28|15|TRBJ1-3
TGTGCCAGCAGTCTAACTCTTGGCTCTGGAAACACCATATATTTT
CASSLTLGSGNTIYF
>TRBD2|.|TRBV7-2|16|TRBJ2-7
TGTGCCAGCAGCTTAGTTAGTTCTAGCGGGAGCTACGAGCAGTACTTC
CASSLVSSSGSYEQYF
>TRBD2|.|TRBV3-1/TRBV3-2|16|TRBJ2-7
TGTGCCAGCAGCCAATACACTAGCGGGAATACGGGCGAGCAGTACTTC
CASSQYTSGNTGEQYF
>TRBD2|.|TRBV19|19|TRBJ2-2
TGTGCCAGTAGTATTGGGGGGACTAGCGGGATCTTAGGGACCGGGGAGCTGTTTTTT
CASSIGGTSGILGTGELFF